This TCR beta chain was captured in a study of shared clonotypes between healthy human individuals. Germline V gene lookup returns CDR1 SNHLY and CDR2 FYNNEI. V shed 6 bases and J shed 0 bases, with 8 bases lying between them. CDR3 length equals 13 residues. This clone was seen only a few times. No antigen is known for it. The material for each subset, its genomic DNA, was split evenly across several immunoSEQ plates. In the original processing: From ImmunoSEQ came sequences covering only the junction and carrying no quality scores, so filtering differed. The protocol was immunoSEQ multiplex PCR, while the TCRdb copy is restricted to in-frame clones and leaves out a portion. The V and J calls and clone size are taken from that table; D and trimming were inferred from the DNA. This sample has 2 million to 3 million clones, with 93% found just once. Study-level results: Naive subsets tended to show greater estimated richness than memory subsets.

The sample comprised naive CD4+ T cells from PBMCs. Indicated subset: CD45RA+ positively selected. The sequence came from a young man in good health. Some clones in this sample may be carry-over from other donors' samples. The rearrangement joins TRBV2 to TRBJ2-5; D may correspond to TRBD1 or TRBD2 (5 bases each). The CDR3 coding sequence is TGTGCCAGCAGAAGGGACCACCAAGAGACCCAGTACTTC. Translation gives CASRRDHQETQYF.